The 24 T cell receptor beta chains below all came from one sample that was sequenced in a study of blood T cell repertoires in COVID-19. Sequenced by immunoSEQ multiplex PCR; TCRdb stores in-frame clones only, minus some. The repertoire has fewer than 250,000 clones, around nine tenths of them found once; the top ten carry roughly 6%. Sequenced input: peripheral blood. The receptors were gathered from a man aged 60 to 75 who had recovered from COVID-19.

The gene calls are TRBV18 and TRBJ1-6, with D maybe TRBD1 (6 bases). Germline lookup yields CDR1 KGHSH and CDR2 LQKENI. V gave up 3 bases and J gave up 2 bases, with 8 bases separating them. CDR3 length equals 15 residues. CDR3 DNA sequence: TGTGCCAGCTCACCTCAGGGGACCTATAATTCACCCCTCCACTTT. This codes for CASSPQGTYNSPLHF.

This clone turned up a few times. The gene calls are TRBV7-9 and TRBJ2-7; 7 positions match TRBD2. The CDR3 extends over 13 amino acids. The ends lost 7 bases at V and 2 bases at J; junction bases unmatched: 5. Germline lookup yields CDR1 SEHNR and CDR2 FQNEAQ (reference sequence). This CDR3 reads CASKVSGTYEQYF. The CDR3 coding sequence is TGTGCCAGCAAAGTCAGCGGGACCTACGAGCAGTACTTC.

This clone was seen once. V and J are TRBV6-2 or TRBV6-3 and TRBJ1-2; 8 bases map to TRBD1. Germline CDR1 reads MNHEY; CDR2 reads SVGEGT. Unmatched junction bases numbered 6, after V lost 5 bases and J lost 1 base. This CDR3 has 15 residues. The CDR3 spells CASSQGQGLNYGYTF. The CDR3 region has the DNA TGTGCCAGCAGTCAAGGACAGGGCCTTAACTATGGCTACACCTTC.

The chain employs TRBV3-1 (or the pseudogene TRBV3-2) and TRBJ1-4; D possibly corresponds to TRBD1 (5 bases). Germline assignment: CDR1 LGHDT and CDR2 YNNKEL (reference sequence). The CDR3 length is 15 residues. The V and J ends lost 4 bases and 8 bases respectively, with 17 bases between them. CDR3 coding DNA: TGTGCCAGCAGCCTCAAGAGAAGGGGAAGGGAAAAACTGTTTTTT. It yields the protein CASSLKRRGREKLFF.

V and J are TRBV20-1 and TRBJ2-5; D possibly corresponds to TRBD1 (6 bases). This CDR3 region has 11 residues. Trimming removed 3 bases from V and 10 bases from J, with 12 bases in between. The germline gives CDR1 DFQATT, CDR2 SNEGSKA (reference sequence). CDR3 residues: CSASLRGYQYF. DNA for the CDR3: TGCAGTGCTAGTCTAAGGGGGTACCAGTACTTC.

The chain links TRBV9 to TRBJ2-7, with D perhaps matching TRBD1 (6 bases). The ends were cut back, 0 bases at V and 1 base at J, with 11 bases in the middle. Germline V gene lookup returns CDR1 SGDLS and CDR2 YYNGEE. The CDR3 length is 15 residues. As DNA, the CDR3 is TGTGCCAGCAGCGTAGCAACAGGGCAATCCTACGAGCAGTACTTC. Its translation: CASSVATGQSYEQYF.

The table lists this clone with many counts. The chain employs TRBV19 and TRBJ2-1, with 13 bases that match TRBD2. V trimming: 3 bases; J trimming: 9 bases; junction bases outside the gene matches: 8. The CDR3 contains 16 residues. Germline V gene lookup returns CDR1 LNHDA and CDR2 SQIVND (reference sequence). DNA for the CDR3: TGTGCCAGTAGTATCCCACTAGCGGGGGGGGCTAGTGAGCAGTTCTTC. It codes for CASSIPLAGGASEQFF.

This clone occurred once. The rearrangement uses TRBV20-1 and TRBJ2-1; D uncertain. V lost 3 bases and J 2 bases, leaving 17 bases between the germline ends. Germline V gene lookup returns CDR1 DFQATT and CDR2 SNEGSKA (reference sequence). This CDR3 comprises 16 residues. CDR3 residues: CSASDPLRSAYNEQFF. As DNA, the CDR3 is TGCAGTGCTAGTGATCCCTTACGGTCCGCCTACAATGAGCAGTTCTTC.

The chain recombines TRBV2 with TRBJ1-2, with 9 bases identical to TRBD1. This CDR3 has 14 amino acids. From germline, CDR1 is SNHLY and CDR2 FYNNEI. Trimming at V came to 7 bases and at J to 1 base, leaving 4 bases not matched to a gene. The CDR3 reads CASTGDRVNYGYTF. CDR3 in DNA: TGTGCCAGCACTGGGGACAGGGTTAACTATGGCTACACCTTC. The whole variable domain, filled in from reference TRBV2 and TRBJ1-2, reads EPEVTQTPSHQVTQMGQEVILRCVPISNHLYFYWYRQILGQKVEFLVSFYNNEISEKSEIFDDQFSVERPDGSNFTLKIRSTKLEDSAMYFCASTGDRVNYGYTFGSGTRLTVV.

V usage is TRBV7-6 and J usage is TRBJ1-3; 9 bases align to TRBD1. Trimming cost V 5 bases and J 1 base; bases outside gene matches: 3. CDR3 length: 15 residues. Germline CDR1 is SGHVS and CDR2 is FNYEAQ. The CDR3 coding sequence is TGTGCCAGCAGCCCAGGGACAGGGTCTGGAAACACCATATATTTT. Its translation: CASSPGTGSGNTIYF. Looking up the rest from reference TRBV7-6 and TRBJ1-3 gives the full variable domain: GAGVSQSPRYKVTKRGQDVALRCDPISGHVSLYWYRQALGQGPEFLTYFNYEAQQDKSGLPNDRFSAERPEGSISTLTIQRTEQRDSAMYRCASSPGTGSGNTIYFGEGSWLTVV.

This clone has a single count. The chain uses TRBV29-1 and TRBJ2-1; D perhaps matches TRBD1 (6 bases). The V gene's germline CDR1 is SQVTM and CDR2 ANQGSEA. V gave up 7 bases and J gave up 1 base, with 11 bases separating them. The CDR3 contains 13 residues. The CDR3 sequence: CSGRQDSYNEQFF. CDR3 nucleotide sequence: TGCAGCGGTCGACAGGATTCCTACAATGAGCAGTTCTTC.

In this sample, this clone turned up once. The V and J genes are TRBV24-1 and TRBJ2-3; 7 bases map to TRBD1. The CDR3 spans 15 residues. Germline assignment: CDR1 KGHDR and CDR2 SFDVKD. Trimming removed 3 bases from V and 5 bases from J; junction bases left unmatched: 7. The CDR3: CATSDPGQRVDTQYF. The DNA of the CDR3 is TGTGCCACCAGTGATCCGGGACAGAGGGTAGATACGCAGTATTTT.

This rearrangement joins TRBV3-1 (or the pseudogene TRBV3-2) to TRBJ1-1, with 7 bases aligning to TRBD1. There are 15 residues in the CDR3. Germline V lookup: CDR1 LGHDT, CDR2 YNNKEL (reference sequence). V lost 4 bases, J lost 6 bases, and 11 bases stayed unmatched. CDR3 in DNA: TGTGCCAGCAGCCGCCCGACAGGGACGGGTGCTGAAGCTTTCTTT. As protein: CASSRPTGTGAEAFF.

This rearrangement joins TRBV5-6 to TRBJ2-2; TRBD2 matches 12 bases. The CDR3 extends over 17 amino acids. The germline V gene has CDR1 SGHDT and CDR2 YYEEEE. V gave up 4 bases and J gave up 0 bases; unmatched junction bases: 4. The CDR3 spells CASSTRTSGTNTGELFF. CDR3 nucleotides: TGTGCCAGCAGCACAAGGACTAGCGGGACGAACACCGGGGAGCTGTTTTTT.

The CDR3 nucleotides are TGTGCCAGCAGCTTAGCGGGGAACTACGAGCAGTACTTC. The encoded protein is CASSLAGNYEQYF. This chain links TRBV11-2 with TRBJ2-7; a weak D match, TRBD2 (5 bases). V was shortened by 1 base and J by 3 bases, with 7 bases between the two germline ends. Germline CDR1 is SGHAT and CDR2 is FQNNGV. The CDR3 is 13 residues long.

This clone was seen a single time. The chain joins TRBV7-2 to TRBJ2-1, with unresolved D. V was shortened by 5 bases and J by 7 bases, with 18 bases between the two germline ends. Looked up from germline, CDR1 is SGHTA and CDR2 is FQGNSA. CDR3 length: 15 amino acids. The DNA for the CDR3 is TGTGCCAGCAGCCGCCCCGGCGAGGCCCGAAATGAGCAGTTCTTC. Encoded protein: CASSRPGEARNEQFF.

This clone has only a few counts. The chain has TRBV28 and TRBJ1-2; D uncertain. This CDR3 spans 12 amino acids. The germline V and J ends were trimmed by 4 bases and 7 bases, with 10 bases remaining between them. Per the germline V gene, CDR1 is MDHEN and CDR2 is SYDVKM. The CDR3 here is CASSSLVSGYTF. The CDR3 bases are TGTGCCAGCAGTTCCCTAGTTTCTGGCTACACCTTC.

V is TRBV6-1 and J is TRBJ1-1; D possibly corresponds to TRBD1 (5 bases). There are 14 residues in the CDR3. The germline CDR1 and CDR2 sequences are MNHNS and SASEGT. Trimming cost V 2 bases and J 1 base, with 8 bases left between them. The CDR3, as DNA: TGTGCCAGCAGTGAATGGCAGGGGAACACTGAAGCTTTCTTT. As protein: CASSEWQGNTEAFF.

The chain employs TRBV7-9 and TRBJ2-7, with 7 bases matching TRBD1. The V gene end was trimmed by 5 bases and the J gene end by 7 bases; junction bases not matched to a gene: 14. The CDR3 covers 15 residues. Germline V gives CDR1 SEHNR, CDR2 FQNEAQ (reference sequence). As DNA, the CDR3 is TGTGCCAGCAGCCCAAGAGGACAGGTGACAGAGGAGCAGTACTTC. Its translation is CASSPRGQVTEEQYF. Variable domain in full (rest from reference TRBV7-9 and TRBJ2-7): DTGVSQNPRHKITKRGQNVTFRCDPISEHNRLYWYRQTLGQGPEFLTYFQNEAQLEKSRLLSDRFSAERPKGSFSTLEIQRTEQGDSAMYLCASSPRGQVTEEQYFGPGTRLTVT.

The CDR3: CSVGGADLGLHPMNTEAFF. As DNA, the CDR3 is TGCAGCGTTGGGGGAGCGGACCTCGGCCTACATCCAATGAACACTGAAGCTTTCTTT. The chain joins TRBV29-1 to TRBJ1-1; no reliable D call. From germline, CDR1 is SQVTM and CDR2 ANQGSEA. Trimming took 4 bases from V and 0 from J, leaving 27 bases between them. This CDR3 contains 19 residues. The full variable domain, rest sourced from reference TRBV29-1 and TRBJ1-1, is SAVISQKPSRDICQRGTSLTIQCQVDSQVTMMFWYRQQPGQSLTLIATANQGSEATYESGFVIDKFPISRPNLTFSTLTVSNMSPEDSSIYLCSVGGADLGLHPMNTEAFFGQGTRLTVV.

The chain uses TRBV9 and TRBJ1-5; 9 bases line up with TRBD1. The CDR3 is 14 amino acids. Germline loops: CDR1 SGDLS, CDR2 YYNGEE. V lost 3 bases, J lost 4 bases, and 2 bases stayed unmatched. The CDR3 protein is CASSATGGNQPQHF. The CDR3 DNA is TGTGCCAGCAGCGCGACAGGGGGGAATCAGCCCCAGCATTTT.

In DNA, the CDR3 is TGTGCCAGCAGCTACCCGGGACAGAGCTCCTACGAGCAGTACTTC. As protein: CASSYPGQSSYEQYF. This rearrangement joins TRBV3-1 (or the pseudogene TRBV3-2) to TRBJ2-7; 7 bases fit TRBD1. CDR1 and CDR2 (germline): LGHDT, YNNKEL (reference sequence). This CDR3 spans 15 amino acids. V lost 5 bases and J lost 0; bases outside the gene matches: 7.

In this sample, this clone turned up once. The rearrangement joins TRBV19 to TRBJ1-6, with D possibly being TRBD1 (5 bases). The CDR3 loop spans 15 amino acids. V gave up 6 bases and J gave up 9 bases, with 18 bases separating them. The germline V gene has CDR1 LNHDA and CDR2 SQIVND (reference sequence). Here the CDR3 reads CASSPQAPGVSPLHF. The CDR3 DNA reads as TGTGCCAGTAGCCCTCAAGCGCCGGGGGTTTCACCCCTCCACTTT.

The chain is built from TRBV4-2 and TRBJ2-2; 9 bases fit TRBD1. The CDR3 contains 16 residues. V trimming: 1 base; J trimming: 0 bases; junction bases outside the gene matches: 0. Germline values: CDR1 LGHNA, CDR2 YNFKEQ. The CDR3 loop is CASSQGQGANTGELFF. The CDR3 DNA reads as TGTGCCAGCAGCCAAGGACAGGGGGCGAACACCGGGGAGCTGTTTTTT.